These 18 T cell receptor beta chains share one sample of origin, sequenced in a study of response to subunit inactivated influenza vaccine. From the RT-PCR reads, TCRdb called clonotypes with MiXCR, one entry per CDR3 protein. The sample lists hundreds of thousands of distinct CDR3 sequences, approximately 7.7% occurring once. The sequencing used PBMCs from blood, collected 23 to 25 months after vaccination. These receptors came from a man aged 50 to 69 who received an inactivated influenza vaccine.

There are a few counts of this clonotype. The V gene is TRBV7-2, the J gene TRBJ2-7; D gene uncertain. The CDR3 consists of 14 residues. CDR1 is SGHTA, CDR2 FQGNSA, per germline. V lost 2 bases to trimming and J lost 2 bases, with 10 bases between them. In DNA, the CDR3 is TGTGCCAGCAGCTTAAGGTCCAGTGCCTACGAGCAGTACTTC. Its translation is CASSLRSSAYEQYF.

CDR3 in DNA: TGTGCCAGCAGTTTAGCGCATAGACAGCTTAATAGCAATCAGCCCCAGCATTTT. It specifies CASSLAHRQLNSNQPQHF. The chain links TRBV12-3 or TRBV12-4 to TRBJ1-5; D is possibly TRBD1 (5 bases). V dropped 0 bases and J dropped 0 bases, with 15 bases sitting between them. The length of the CDR3 is 18 residues.

This clonotype was seen repeatedly, ten times or more. The gene calls are TRBV6-1 and TRBJ1-1, with D possibly being TRBD1 (5 bases). Germline values: CDR1 MNHNS, CDR2 SASEGT. CDR3 length: 15 amino acids. The V end lost 4 bases, the J end lost 5 bases, and 17 bases lay between the germline ends. CDR3: CASSVDGARGTEAFF. In DNA form, the CDR3 reads TGTGCCAGCAGTGTAGACGGGGCAAGGGGAACTGAAGCTTTCTTT.

This clonotype was seen repeatedly, ten times or more. One end of the junction varies from germline; a read error may be responsible. The V gene is TRBV7-9, the J gene TRBJ1-1; D remains unclear. The CDR3 is 13 residues long. The germline CDR1 and CDR2 sequences are SEHNR and FQNEAQ (reference sequence). This CDR3 is CASSLAGITEAFF. DNA of the CDR3: TGTGCCAGCAGCCTAGCGGGGATCACTGAAGCTTTCTTT.

The chain recombines TRBV6-4 with TRBJ2-1, with 7 bases that match TRBD2. Germline CDR1 is MRHNA and CDR2 is SNTAGT. Trimming at V came to 4 bases and at J to 4 bases, leaving 10 bases not matched to a gene. This CDR3 spans 16 amino acids. This CDR3 reads CASSAEWREKYNEQFF. CDR3 coding DNA: TGTGCCAGCAGTGCCGAATGGCGGGAGAAGTACAATGAGCAGTTCTTC.

This clonotype has a handful of counts. A read error is possible here, since a much larger clone lies one base away. V usage is TRBV20-1 and J usage is TRBJ2-3; 9 bases are shared with TRBD1. CDR3 length equals 14 residues. Germline V gene data show CDR1 as DFQATT and CDR2 as SNEGSKA (reference sequence). The CDR3 loop reads CSAGNRGHGDTRYF. The CDR3 DNA reads TGCAGTGCTGGAAACAGGGGGCACGGAGATACGCGGTATTTT.

This clonotype was seen at least ten times. The chain recombines TRBV12-3 or TRBV12-4 with TRBJ2-3; 7 positions agree with TRBD2. CDR3 size: 16 residues. V dropped 4 bases and J dropped 2; count of bases not matched to a gene: 9. The CDR3 loop reads CASSSGWERDTDTQYF. The DNA of the CDR3 is TGTGCCAGCAGTTCGGGGTGGGAGCGGGACACAGATACGCAGTATTTT.

This clonotype was seen repeatedly, ten times or more. CDR3 region: CASRPTREMGDEQFF. The DNA for the CDR3 is TGTGCCAGCCGTCCCACTAGGGAAATGGGGGATGAGCAGTTCTTC. The chain joins TRBV7-8 to TRBJ2-1; D assignment may be TRBD1 or TRBD2 (5 bases each). With 8 bases removed from V and 8 bases from J, the gap between germline ends came to 22 bases. Germline-derived CDR1 and CDR2 are SGHVS and FQNEAQ. The CDR3 has 15 residues.

There are many counts of this clonotype. This chain uses TRBV20-1 with TRBJ2-1; 8 nucleotides match TRBD2. The CDR3 loop spans 16 amino acids. With V trimmed by 0 bases and J by 4 bases, 8 bases remained unmatched. Germline CDR1 DFQATT, CDR2 SNEGSKA (reference sequence). The CDR3 protein is CSARDGRRGDYNEQFF. DNA for the CDR3: TGCAGTGCTAGAGATGGTCGGCGGGGGGATTACAATGAGCAGTTCTTC.

This clonotype was counted once. One base away lies a much larger clone, so this may be a sequencing read error. The genes are TRBV5-5 and TRBJ2-3; D is unclear. CDR1 SGHKS and CDR2 YYEKEE come from the germline V gene (reference sequence). There are 15 residues in the CDR3. Here the CDR3 reads CAGSSPGGGTDTQYF. The DNA of the CDR3 is TGTGCCGGCAGCTCGCCGGGCGGAGGCACAGATACGCAGTATTTT.

The table lists this clonotype with a few counts. The J gene is TRBJ2-2, the V gene TRBV20-1; 12 bases fit TRBD2. The J segment lost 5 bases and the V segment lost 6 bases, leaving 1 base of the junction unmatched. This CDR3 is built from 13 residues. CDR1 and CDR2 (germline): DFQATT, SNEGSKA (reference sequence). The CDR3 reads CSAGTSGTGELFF. CDR3 in DNA: TGCAGTGCAGGGACTAGCGGGACCGGGGAGCTGTTTTTT.

This clonotype was counted only a few times. The gene calls are TRBV3-1 and TRBJ2-7; TRBD2 matches at 8 bases. The CDR3 contains 15 residues. Germline V gene data show CDR1 as LGHDT and CDR2 as YNNKEL (reference sequence). V lost 3 bases, J lost 1 base, and 5 bases stayed unmatched. This CDR3 reads CASSHTSGASYEQYF. For the CDR3, the DNA is TGTGCCAGCAGCCACACTAGCGGAGCATCCTACGAGCAGTACTTC.

V usage is TRBV7-8 and J usage is TRBJ2-2; D not resolved. The germline CDR1 and CDR2 sequences are SGHVS and FQNEAQ. Trimming cost V 6 bases and J 1 base, with 18 bases left between them. The CDR3 covers 17 residues. CDR3 nucleotides: TGTGCCAGCAGGACGACGGCTCTAAGTCTGAACACCGGGGAGCTGTTTTTT. Translated: CASRTTALSLNTGELFF.

V usage is TRBV29-1 and J usage is TRBJ2-6, with 10 positions matching TRBD1. The CDR3 is 16 amino acids. Losses at the gene ends were 6 bases for V and 1 base for J; bases not matched to a gene: 6. The germline V gene has CDR1 SQVTM and CDR2 ANQGSEA. The CDR3, as DNA: TGCAGCGTCTCGACAGGGGGCGCTTCTGGGGCCAACGTCCTGACTTTC. As protein: CSVSTGGASGANVLTF.

V and J are TRBV10-2 and TRBJ1-2; D gene unclear. The CDR3 consists of 13 residues. Germline V gene lookup returns CDR1 WSHSY and CDR2 SAAADI. V was pared by 3 bases and J by 4 bases, with 9 bases between. The CDR3 coding sequence is TGCGCCAGCAGTGACCCTGCAGGCTATGGCTACACCTTC. It encodes CASSDPAGYGYTF.

Many counts were recorded for this clonotype. This chain joins TRBV20-1 and TRBJ2-1; possibly TRBD2 for D (6 bases). Trimming shortened V by 5 bases and J by 8 bases, and 19 bases separated the two germline ends. CDR1 is DFQATT and CDR2 is SNEGSKA in the germline V gene (reference sequence). The CDR3 sequence is 14 residues long. CDR3 nucleotides: TGCAGTGCTCCTTGGCGGGGCCCCAGCGATGAGCAGTTCTTC. This encodes CSAPWRGPSDEQFF.

The V call is TRBV3-1, the J call TRBJ2-7, with D maybe TRBD2 (6 bases). The CDR3 extends over 17 amino acids. Deletions cut 0 bases from V and 0 bases from J, with 15 bases between. Germline V CDR1 and CDR2: LGHDT, YNNKEL (reference sequence). The CDR3 is CASSQDPLATSSYEQYF. The CDR3 DNA reads TGTGCCAGCAGCCAAGATCCTCTAGCGACAAGCTCCTACGAGCAGTACTTC.

This clonotype was observed a handful of times. V gene TRBV19 combines with J gene TRBJ2-7, with TRBD1 matching over 7 bases. The CDR3 runs to 16 residues. Trimming removed 3 bases from V and 5 bases from J; junction bases left unmatched: 13. Germline V gene data show CDR1 as LNHDA and CDR2 as SQIVND (reference sequence). This CDR3 is CASSMYAGTVTNEQYF. The CDR3 DNA is TGTGCCAGTAGTATGTATGCAGGGACAGTAACCAACGAGCAGTACTTC.